The sequence of this T cell receptor beta chain was determined in a study of Graves' ophthalmopathy and Graves' hyperthyroidism. Notes on the study in general: At just over 70% sensitivity and approximately 72% specificity, the model predicted progression of the ophthalmopathy.

Germline-derived CDR1 and CDR2 are KGHDR and SFDVKD. V was shortened by 2 bases and J by 9 bases, with 15 bases between the two germline ends. This CDR3 spans 14 amino acids. Amplification from RNA transcripts yielded the TCR beta CDR3 regions. HTBI primers primed a first-round RT-PCR, and a second-round multiplex PCR followed. Each CDR3 protein is one row after TCRdb ran MiXCR on the multiplex PCR reads. The repertoire has 200,000 to 250,000 distinct CDR3 sequences, 45% of them found once; the top ten carry less than 50%. This clonotype was detected ten times or more. The antigen remains unidentified.

Sequencing used peripheral blood. The J gene is TRBJ1-2, the V gene TRBV24-1, with unresolved D. The clonotype originates from an adult man with Graves' ophthalmopathy. The CDR3, as DNA: TGTGCCACCAGTGATTCCGGGTCCCCCACCCGCTACACCTTC. It specifies CATSDSGSPTRYTF.